The rows below give T cell receptor beta chains drawn from one sample of a study of T-cell memory formation after mild COVID-19. TCRdb reprocessed the 5' RACE reads via MiXCR and lists one record per CDR3 protein. The table lists 150,000 to 200,000 distinct CDR3 sequences, approximately 15% of them singletons. Sequencing used PBMCs or a T cell subset sorted from them (not recorded which). The receptor source for this set is an adult woman who had mild COVID-19 (a few samples of this study predate the infection). Cell type and time point are not known. Both conserved end residues are part of each CDR3. The D gene is left open where the match is weak. Rows may omit the clone size; those that give it use once, few, many or a size class.

j_call v_call d_call clone_size cdr3_nt cdr3_aa
TRBJ2-1 TRBV7-9 TRBD2 few TGTGCCAGCAGCTTAAACGGGGGGGCCTCTGAGCAGTTCTTC CASSLNGGASEQFF
TRBJ2-1 TRBV7-3 NA few TGTGCCAGCAGCTTTGATAGGGCCGGGAGAGGCGAGCAGTTCTTC CASSFDRAGRGEQFF
TRBJ2-7 TRBV25-1 TRBD1 few TGTGCCAGCAGTAACGCCGGGACAGGGATGTACGAGCAGTACTTC CASSNAGTGMYEQYF
TRBJ2-2 TRBV7-3 NA few TGTGCCAGCAGCTTAAGCAGTATCACCGGGGAGCTGTTTTTT CASSLSSITGELFF
TRBJ2-3 TRBV29-1 TRBD2 few TGCAGCGTTTGGACTAGCGGACCGTCAGATACGCAGTATTTT CSVWTSGPSDTQYF
TRBJ2-7 TRBV30 NA NA TGTGCCTGGACCCCGGGCGCTGGGGACGAGCAGTACTTC CAWTPGAGDEQYF
TRBJ2-1 TRBV5-6 NA NA TGTGCCAGCAGCTCGTGGGTGGAGGCTGACAATGAGCAGTTCTTC CASSSWVEADNEQFF
TRBJ1-4 TRBV12-3/TRBV12-4 NA few TGTGCCAGCAGTTTCACAGGTGGTAGGGAAAAACTGTTTTTT CASSFTGGREKLFF
TRBJ1-2 TRBV4-3 NA few TGCGCCAGCAGCCAAGGTCGCCCGGATCGCTATGGCTACACCTTC CASSQGRPDRYGYTF
TRBJ2-6 TRBV5-5 NA few TGTGCCAGCAGCTTGACAGCTGATGGGGCCAACGTCCTGACTTTC CASSLTADGANVLTF
TRBJ2-5 TRBV7-9 NA many TGTGCCAGCAGCCCCGGTTTAAGGGAGCAAGAGACCCAGTACTTC CASSPGLREQETQYF
TRBJ2-5 TRBV7-6 NA few TGTGCCAGCAGCCGCAGCGGAGGAAAAGAGACCCAGTACTTC CASSRSGGKETQYF
TRBJ2-7 TRBV18 NA NA TGTGCCAGCTCACCTGCTGCGCAGACGGTCGGCTACGAGCAGTACTTC CASSPAAQTVGYEQYF
TRBJ1-5 TRBV5-1 NA few TGCGCCAGCAGGTCTGATGGCAATCAGCCCCAGCATTTT CASRSDGNQPQHF
TRBJ2-3 TRBV7-2 NA few TGTGCCAGCAGCTTTGGGAACAGGGCTATAGTGACAGATACGCAGTATTTT CASSFGNRAIVTDTQYF
TRBJ1-2 TRBV4-3 NA few TGCGCCAGCAGCCAAGGGAAGACGGGAGGGGACTATGGCTACACCTTC CASSQGKTGGDYGYTF
TRBJ2-7 TRBV6-5 NA few TGTGCCAGCAGACCGCAGGGAGGCTACGAGCAGTACTTC CASRPQGGYEQYF
TRBJ1-6 TRBV7-3 NA NA TGTGCCAGCAGCTTAGTGGGGGGGAGCGGTTCACCCCTCCACTTT CASSLVGGSGSPLHF
TRBJ2-5 TRBV18 NA NA TGTGCCAGCTCATATGGCGGTGAGGGGTCCGGGACCCAGTACTTC CASSYGGEGSGTQYF
TRBJ2-3 TRBV7-7 NA few TGTGCTAGCAGCCGGGGGACAGTCCTCACAGATACGCAGTATTTT CASSRGTVLTDTQYF
TRBJ2-6 TRBV6-6 TRBD1 NA TGTGCCAGCAGTTATGCACAGGGGGGTATCTCTGGGGCCAACGTCCTGACTTTC CASSYAQGGISGANVLTF
TRBJ2-5 TRBV7-7 NA NA TGTGCTAGCAGCCGGACAGAGTACCAAGAGACCCAGTACTTC CASSRTEYQETQYF
TRBJ2-3 TRBV6-2/TRBV6-3 TRBD2 NA TGTGCCAGTCAGCGGGGGCCGACGACAGATACGCAGTATTTT CASQRGPTTDTQYF
TRBJ2-6 TRBV9 NA NA TGTGCCAGCAGCGTAATGGTCTCTGGGGCCAACGTCCTGACTTTC CASSVMVSGANVLTF
TRBJ2-3 TRBV15 TRBD1 NA TGTGCCACCAGCAGAGATTATTCGGGACAGCCCACAGATACGCAGTATTTT CATSRDYSGQPTDTQYF
TRBJ2-2 TRBV4-3 TRBD2 few TGCGCCAGCAGCCTTAAGCGAGGACTAGCGGGTGACACCGGGGAGCTGTTTTTT CASSLKRGLAGDTGELFF
TRBJ2-6 TRBV4-1 NA few TGCGCCAGCAGCCAAGCCCTGAAGGGGAGCTCTGGGGCCAACGTCCTGACTTTC CASSQALKGSSGANVLTF
TRBJ2-7 TRBV7-2 TRBD1 NA TGTGCCAGCAGCCCTCGGACAGGTGACTCCTACGAGCAGTACTTC CASSPRTGDSYEQYF
TRBJ2-3 TRBV12-3/TRBV12-4 TRBD2 NA TGTGCCAGCAGCGGGACTAGCGGGAGTTCAGATACGCAGTATTTT CASSGTSGSSDTQYF
TRBJ2-3 TRBV7-2 TRBD1 few TGTGCCAGCAGCTTGACAGGGGCCAGGGGCACAGATACGCAGTATTTT CASSLTGARGTDTQYF
TRBJ2-5 TRBV12-3/TRBV12-4 NA NA TGTGCCAGCAGTATGGACAGTACCGTTGTAAAGACCCAGTACTTC CASSMDSTVVKTQYF
TRBJ2-1 TRBV7-7 TRBD2 few TGTGCCAGCAGCTCAGGCACACTAGCGGGGGGTGCATATAATGAGCAGTTCTTC CASSSGTLAGGAYNEQFF
TRBJ1-2 TRBV29-1 NA few TGCAGCGTTTCGGACCCAAACTATGGCTACACCTTC CSVSDPNYGYTF
TRBJ2-7 TRBV5-4 NA few TGTGCCAGCAGCTTCAGCCGGACGGGGGAGCAGTACTTC CASSFSRTGEQYF
TRBJ2-1 TRBV29-1 NA NA TGCAGCGTTGCCGGGGCCGAGCAGTTCTTC CSVAGAEQFF
TRBJ2-5 TRBV7-9 NA few TGTGCCAGCAGCCTAAGCCCAGCAGGGCAAGAGACCCAGTACTTC CASSLSPAGQETQYF
TRBJ2-2 TRBV4-1 TRBD1 few TGCGCCAGCAGCCACCCGGGACAGGGGGACACCGGGGAGCTGTTTTTT CASSHPGQGDTGELFF
TRBJ2-3 TRBV5-1 TRBD1 few TGCGCCAGCAGCTCCGGGACAGGGAACCCAGATACGCAGTATTTT CASSSGTGNPDTQYF
TRBJ1-6 TRBV7-9 NA NA TGTGCCAGCAGCAACTGGGGGGGGTTCAATTCACCCCTCCACTTT CASSNWGGFNSPLHF
TRBJ2-1 TRBV24-1 TRBD1 few TGTGCCACCAGTGACAAAGGGACAGGGTTGGATGAGCAGTTCTTC CATSDKGTGLDEQFF
TRBJ2-3 TRBV14 TRBD2 NA TGTGCCAGCAGCCCGTATTCACTAGCGGGAGGCACAGATACGCAGTATTTT CASSPYSLAGGTDTQYF
TRBJ2-1 TRBV4-1 TRBD1 few TGCGCCAGCAGCCAAACGACAGGGAGCTCCTACAATGAGCAGTTCTTC CASSQTTGSSYNEQFF
TRBJ2-3 TRBV7-2 NA many TGTGCCAGCAGCCCGCAGGCCCGTAGCACAGATACGCAGTATTTT CASSPQARSTDTQYF